This TCR beta chain emerged from a study of graft-versus-host responses after intestinal transplantation. Study-level points and caveats: Early post-transplant HvG declines were associated with peak circulating GvH clone levels. The authors found GvH clones in recipient marrow, some appearing first in ileum or blood.

The germline V gene has CDR1 SGHTA and CDR2 FQGTGA. V was cut by 0 bases and J by 2 bases, with 4 bases left in between. There are 13 residues in the CDR3. On this clone: Its antigen is unidentified. The same CDR3 is also encoded by other DNA sequences in this sample.

Clones were sequenced by immunoSEQ multiplex PCR, and TCRdb holds only the in-frame ones, with some missing. Among about 120,000 clones listed, over 85% were seen once. This chain uses TRBV7-3 with TRBJ1-1; D uncertain. Source: unstimulated CD4+ T cells sorted from spleen or lymph node cells, taken before intestinal transplant. The clonotype comes from a human donor who received an intestinal transplant. In nucleotides, the CDR3 is TGTGCCAGCAGCTTAACGGGTAACACTGAAGCTTTCTTT. Translating gives CASSLTGNTEAFF. Full variable domain (outside the CDR3, taken from reference TRBV7-3 and TRBJ1-1): GAGVSQTPSNKVTEKGKYVELRCDPISGHTALYWYRQSLGQGPEFLIYFQGTGAADDSGLPNDRFFAVRPEGSVSTLKIQRTERGDSAVYLCASSLTGNTEAFFGQGTRLTVV.